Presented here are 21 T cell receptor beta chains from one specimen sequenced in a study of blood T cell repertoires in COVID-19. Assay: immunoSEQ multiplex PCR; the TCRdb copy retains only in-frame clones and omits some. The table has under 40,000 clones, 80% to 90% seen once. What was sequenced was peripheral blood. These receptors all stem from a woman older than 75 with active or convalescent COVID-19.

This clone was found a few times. The CDR3 region is CSVWTGAFPSREAFF. DNA of the CDR3: TGCAGCGTTTGGACAGGGGCTTTCCCATCCCGTGAAGCTTTCTTT. The V and J genes are TRBV29-1 and TRBJ1-1; 9 nucleotides align to TRBD1. CDR1 SQVTM and CDR2 ANQGSEA come from the germline V gene. CDR3 length: 15 residues. Losses at the gene ends were 5 bases for V and 7 bases for J; bases not matched to a gene: 14.

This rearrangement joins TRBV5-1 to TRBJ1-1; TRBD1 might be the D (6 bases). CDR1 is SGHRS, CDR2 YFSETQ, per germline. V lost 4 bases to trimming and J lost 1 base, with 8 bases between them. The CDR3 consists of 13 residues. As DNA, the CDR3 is TGCGCCAGCAGCACGGGACAGAACACTGAAGCTTTCTTT. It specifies CASSTGQNTEAFF.

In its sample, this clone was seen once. The CDR3 loop is CASSFIQNNEQFF. The CDR3 DNA sequence: TGTGCCAGCAGTTTTATCCAGAACAATGAGCAGTTCTTC. The chain has TRBV28 and TRBJ2-1, with D unresolved. The CDR3 has 13 amino acids. Germline V lookup: CDR1 MDHEN, CDR2 SYDVKM. Trimming left V 3 bases short and J 5 bases short, with 8 bases between.

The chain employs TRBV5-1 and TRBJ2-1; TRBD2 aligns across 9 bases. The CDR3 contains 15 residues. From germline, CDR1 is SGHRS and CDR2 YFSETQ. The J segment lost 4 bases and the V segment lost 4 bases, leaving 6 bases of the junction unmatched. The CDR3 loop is CASSPLREGYNEQFF. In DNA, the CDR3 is TGCGCCAGCAGCCCCCTGCGGGAGGGTTACAATGAGCAGTTCTTC.

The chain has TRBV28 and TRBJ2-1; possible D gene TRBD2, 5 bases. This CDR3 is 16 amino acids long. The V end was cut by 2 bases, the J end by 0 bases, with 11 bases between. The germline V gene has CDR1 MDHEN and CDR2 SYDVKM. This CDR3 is CASSLAGKSSYNEQFF. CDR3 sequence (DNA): TGTGCCAGCAGTTTAGCGGGCAAGAGCTCCTACAATGAGCAGTTCTTC.

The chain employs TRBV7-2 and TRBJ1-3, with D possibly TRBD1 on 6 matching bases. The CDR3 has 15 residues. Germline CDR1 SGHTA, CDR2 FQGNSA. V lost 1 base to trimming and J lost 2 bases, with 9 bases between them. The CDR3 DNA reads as TGTGCCAGCAGCTTAGATGGACAGACTGGAAACACCATATATTTT. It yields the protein CASSLDGQTGNTIYF. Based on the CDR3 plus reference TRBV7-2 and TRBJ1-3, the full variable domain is GAGVSQSPSNKVTEKGKDVELRCDPISGHTALYWYRQSLGQGLEFLIYFQGNSAPDKSGLPSDRFSAERTGGSVSTLTIQRTQQEDSAVYLCASSLDGQTGNTIYFGEGSWLTVV.

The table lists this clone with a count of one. The CDR3 coding sequence is TGTGCCAGCAGCCGCGGCGGGGACTACGAGCAGTACTTC. Encoded protein: CASSRGGDYEQYF. This rearrangement joins TRBV3-1 (or the pseudogene TRBV3-2) to TRBJ2-7, with D perhaps TRBD2 (6 bases). The CDR3 has 13 amino acids. The V end was cut by 4 bases, the J end by 3 bases, with 10 bases between. Germline CDR1 LGHDT, CDR2 YNNKEL (reference sequence).

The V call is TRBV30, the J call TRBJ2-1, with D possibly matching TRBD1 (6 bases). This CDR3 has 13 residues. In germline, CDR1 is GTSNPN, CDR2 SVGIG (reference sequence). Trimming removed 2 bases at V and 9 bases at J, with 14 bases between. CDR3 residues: CAWSTNREGEQFF. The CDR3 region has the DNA TGTGCCTGGAGTACGAACAGGGAAGGTGAGCAGTTCTTC.

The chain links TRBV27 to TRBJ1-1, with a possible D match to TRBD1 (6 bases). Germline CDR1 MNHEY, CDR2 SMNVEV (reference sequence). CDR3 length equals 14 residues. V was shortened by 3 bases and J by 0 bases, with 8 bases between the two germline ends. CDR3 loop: CASSFQGLNTEAFF. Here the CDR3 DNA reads TGTGCCAGCAGTTTTCAGGGGCTGAACACTGAAGCTTTCTTT.

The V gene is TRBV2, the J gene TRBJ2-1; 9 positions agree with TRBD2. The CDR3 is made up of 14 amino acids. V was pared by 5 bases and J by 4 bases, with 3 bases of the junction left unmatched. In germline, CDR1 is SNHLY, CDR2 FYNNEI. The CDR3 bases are TGTGCCAGCAGTAGGACTAGCGTTTACAATGAGCAGTTCTTC. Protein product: CASSRTSVYNEQFF.

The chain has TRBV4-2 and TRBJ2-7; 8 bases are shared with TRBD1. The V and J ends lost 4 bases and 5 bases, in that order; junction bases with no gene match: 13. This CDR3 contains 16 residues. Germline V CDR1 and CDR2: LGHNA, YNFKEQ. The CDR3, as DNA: TGTGCCAGCAGCCGGCAGGCCGGGACAGGTAGCGACGAGCAGTACTTC. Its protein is CASSRQAGTGSDEQYF.

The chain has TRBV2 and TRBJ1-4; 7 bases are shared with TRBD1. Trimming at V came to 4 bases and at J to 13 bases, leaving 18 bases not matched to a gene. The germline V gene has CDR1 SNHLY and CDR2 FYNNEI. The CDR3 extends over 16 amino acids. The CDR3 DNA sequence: TGTGCCAGCAGTGCCCCCGGGACAGCCAGTATCGGGAGACTGTTTTTT. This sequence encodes CASSAPGTASIGRLFF.

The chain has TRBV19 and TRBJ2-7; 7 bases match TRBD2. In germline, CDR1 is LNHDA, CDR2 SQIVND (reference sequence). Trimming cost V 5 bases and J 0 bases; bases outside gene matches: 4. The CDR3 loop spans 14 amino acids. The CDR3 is CASSEGGSSYEQYF. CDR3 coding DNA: TGTGCCAGTAGTGAGGGAGGGAGCTCCTACGAGCAGTACTTC.

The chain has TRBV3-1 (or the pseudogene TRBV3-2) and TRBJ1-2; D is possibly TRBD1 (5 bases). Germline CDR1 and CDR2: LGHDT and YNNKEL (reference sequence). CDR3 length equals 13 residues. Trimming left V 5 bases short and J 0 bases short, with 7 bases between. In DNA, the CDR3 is TGTGCCAGCAGCGGACACGCTAACTATGGCTACACCTTC. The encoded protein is CASSGHANYGYTF.

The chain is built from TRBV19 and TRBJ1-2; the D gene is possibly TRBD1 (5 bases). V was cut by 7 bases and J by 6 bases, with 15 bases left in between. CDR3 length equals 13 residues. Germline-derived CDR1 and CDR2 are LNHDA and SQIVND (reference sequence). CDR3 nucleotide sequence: TGTGCCAGTACCATGGGGGGGTCGCATGGCTACACCTTC. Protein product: CASTMGGSHGYTF. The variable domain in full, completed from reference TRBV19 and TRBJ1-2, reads DGGITQSPKYLFRKEGQNVTLSCEQNLNHDAMYWYRQDPGQGLRLIYYSQIVNDFQKGDIAEGYSVSREKKESFPLTVTSAQKNPTAFYLCASTMGGSHGYTFGSGTRLTVV.

The DNA of the CDR3 is TGTGCCAGCAGCTTTACAGGGGAAAGTGGCTACACCTTC. This sequence encodes CASSFTGESGYTF. The chain combines TRBV2 with TRBJ1-2; 7 positions agree with TRBD1. The trim removed 6 bases at V and 7 bases at J, leaving 8 bases unmatched. The length of the CDR3 is 13 residues. Germline V CDR1 and CDR2: SNHLY, FYNNEI.

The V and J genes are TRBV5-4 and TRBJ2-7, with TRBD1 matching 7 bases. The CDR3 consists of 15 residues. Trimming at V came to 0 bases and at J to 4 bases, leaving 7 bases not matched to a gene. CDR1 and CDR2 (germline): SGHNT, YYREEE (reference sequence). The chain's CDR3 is CASSLGGTVPYEQYF. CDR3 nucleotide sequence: TGTGCCAGCAGCTTGGGGGGGACAGTACCTTACGAGCAGTACTTC.

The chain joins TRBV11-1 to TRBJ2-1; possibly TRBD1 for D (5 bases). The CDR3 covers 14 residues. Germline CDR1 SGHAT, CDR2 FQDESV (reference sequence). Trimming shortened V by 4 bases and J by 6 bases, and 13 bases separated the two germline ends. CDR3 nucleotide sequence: TGTGCCAGCAGCTCTGGTGAGACAGCCAATGAGCAGTTCTTC. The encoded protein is CASSSGETANEQFF. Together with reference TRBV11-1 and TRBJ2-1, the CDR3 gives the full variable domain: EAEVAQSPRYKITEKSQAVAFWCDPISGHATLYWYRQILGQGPELLVQFQDESVVDDSQLPKDRFSAERLKGVDSTLKIQPAELGDSAMYLCASSSGETANEQFFGPGTRLTVL.

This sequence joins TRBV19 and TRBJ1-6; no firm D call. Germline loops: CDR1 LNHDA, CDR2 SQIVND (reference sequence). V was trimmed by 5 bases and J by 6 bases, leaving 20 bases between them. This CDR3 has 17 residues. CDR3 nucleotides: TGTGCCAGTAGTGCCGACCCCCCGGGAAGTGGTAATTCACCCCTCCACTTT. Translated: CASSADPPGSGNSPLHF.

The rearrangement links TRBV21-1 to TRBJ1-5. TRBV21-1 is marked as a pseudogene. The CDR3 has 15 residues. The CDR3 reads CASSTGGNSNQPQHF. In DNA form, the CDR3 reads TGTGCCAGCAGCACGGGGGGGAATAGCAATCAGCCCCAGCATTTT.

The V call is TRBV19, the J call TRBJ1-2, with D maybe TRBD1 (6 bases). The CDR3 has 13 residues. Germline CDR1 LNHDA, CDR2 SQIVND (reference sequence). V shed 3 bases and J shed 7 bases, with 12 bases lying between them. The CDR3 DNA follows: TGTGCCAGTAGTATTGAAGGGGGTAGTGGCTACACCTTC. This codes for CASSIEGGSGYTF.